The 19 T cell receptor beta chains in this list originate from one sample, sequenced in a study of shared clonotypes between healthy human individuals. Some clones are missing from TCRdb's copy, which holds only in-frame ones; the method was immunoSEQ multiplex PCR. Among roughly 1,000,000 clones listed, 70% to 80% were seen once. The sample comprised memory CD4+ T cells from PBMCs. As to subset: CD45RA-negative fraction. All receptors derive from a man between 18 and 35 years old in good health. Some clones in this sample may be carry-over from other donors' samples.

The chain recombines TRBV2 with TRBJ1-5; D is perhaps TRBD1 (5 bases). Germline V gene lookup returns CDR1 SNHLY and CDR2 FYNNEI. CDR3 length: 12 amino acids. The V end was cut by 6 bases, the J end by 6 bases, with 9 bases between. As DNA, the CDR3 is TGTGCCAGCAGGGGGACGTTTCAGCCCCAGCATTTT. This translates into CASRGTFQPQHF.

The sample holds one count of this clone. The rearrangement joins TRBV6-5 to TRBJ2-7; D is possibly TRBD1 (5 bases). From germline, CDR1 is MNHEY and CDR2 SVGAGI. The CDR3 loop spans 12 amino acids. Trimming removed 2 bases from V and 5 bases from J, with 7 bases in between. Written as DNA, the CDR3 is TGTGCCAGCAGTTACAAGGGGAACGAGCAGTACTTC. This encodes CASSYKGNEQYF.

This chain connects TRBV6-5 to TRBJ2-7, with D tentatively TRBD1 (6 bases). V was pared by 0 bases and J by 9 bases, with 15 bases between. This CDR3 region has 14 residues. Germline CDR1 is MNHEY and CDR2 is SVGAGI. The CDR3 loop is CASSYSETGRWQYF. DNA for the CDR3: TGTGCCAGCAGTTACTCCGAGACAGGCCGGTGGCAGTACTTC.

The chain carries TRBV28 and TRBJ1-2; D possibly corresponds to TRBD1 (5 bases). CDR1 is MDHEN, CDR2 SYDVKM, per germline. The CDR3 is 13 amino acids. The V and J ends lost 3 bases and 3 bases respectively, with 8 bases between them. CDR3 bases: TGTGCCAGCAGTTTGGGGGAGCACTATGGCTACACCTTC. Translation: CASSLGEHYGYTF.

The chain employs TRBV5-4 and TRBJ2-2; perhaps TRBD1 as D (7 bases). Germline CDR1 SGHNT, CDR2 YYREEE (reference sequence). The V gene lost 4 bases and the J gene lost 5 bases, with 18 bases spanning the gap. There are 16 residues in the CDR3. The CDR3 DNA sequence: TGTGCCAGCAGCCGGAGGGCAGGGGGTGGGACCGGGGAGCTGTTTTTT. Translation gives CASSRRAGGGTGELFF.

This chain connects TRBV7-3 to TRBJ2-3; D perhaps matches TRBD1 (6 bases). Germline CDR1 reads SGHTA; CDR2 reads FQGTGA. This CDR3 is built from 16 residues. Trimming removed 1 base from V and 2 bases from J, with 13 bases in between. The DNA of the CDR3 is TGTGCCAGCAGCTTAATGGGGGACACCCTCACAGATACGCAGTATTTT. Amino acids: CASSLMGDTLTDTQYF.

The rearrangement joins TRBV5-4 to TRBJ2-4, with 8 positions matching TRBD1. The CDR3 totals 15 residues. V lost 3 bases to trimming and J lost 4 bases; unmatched junction nucleotides: 6. The germline gives CDR1 SGHNT, CDR2 YYREEE (reference sequence). The CDR3 protein is CASSSGGQGKNIQYF. CDR3 nucleotide sequence: TGTGCCAGCAGCTCGGGCGGACAGGGTAAAAACATTCAGTACTTC.

A note on this clone: In the same sample, other DNA sequences code for this CDR3. The chain has TRBV18 and TRBJ2-7; D is perhaps TRBD1 (6 bases). Germline V gives CDR1 KGHSH, CDR2 LQKENI. V lost 3 bases and J lost 3, with 9 bases in between. The CDR3 runs to 13 residues. The chain's CDR3 is CASSPPDSYEQYF. CDR3 nucleotide sequence: TGTGCCAGCTCACCGCCGGACAGCTACGAGCAGTACTTC.

This clone was counted between two and nine times. The chain carries TRBV7-2 and TRBJ1-3, with no clear D. Trimming pared 4 bases from V and 8 bases from J, leaving 15 bases between. The CDR3 covers 14 residues. Per the germline V gene, CDR1 is SGHTA and CDR2 is FQGNSA. In DNA form, the CDR3 reads TGTGCCAGCAGCTCACCCTACAGTAAGGACACCATATATTTT. It is translated as CASSSPYSKDTIYF.

V gene TRBV7-2 combines with J gene TRBJ1-4; 7 bases are shared with TRBD1. Germline V gives CDR1 SGHTA, CDR2 FQGNSA. This CDR3 spans 15 amino acids. The trim removed 6 bases at V and 7 bases at J, leaving 11 bases unmatched. The CDR3, as DNA: TGTGCCAGCAGTGATTCTCGACAGGGCGGTGAAAAACTGTTTTTT. This gives the protein CASSDSRQGGEKLFF.

The chain has TRBV5-6 and TRBJ2-3, with 13 bases matching TRBD2. V trimming: 0 bases; J trimming: 8 bases; junction bases outside the gene matches: 6. This CDR3 is built from 16 residues. In germline, CDR1 is SGHDT, CDR2 YYEEEE. The CDR3 is CASSLVLAGGHVTQYF. For the CDR3, the DNA is TGTGCCAGCAGCTTGGTACTAGCGGGAGGGCACGTTACGCAGTATTTT. Supplemented by reference TRBV5-6 and TRBJ2-3, the full variable domain reads DAGVTQSPTHLIKTRGQQVTLRCSPKSGHDTVSWYQQALGQGPQFIFQYYEEEERQRGNFPDRFSGHQFPNYSSELNVNALLLGDSALYLCASSLVLAGGHVTQYFGPGTRLTVL.

This clone showed up just a few times. One base away lies a much larger clone, so this may be a sequencing read error. V usage is TRBV30 and J usage is TRBJ1-3; D unresolved. Looked up from germline, CDR1 is GTSNPN and CDR2 is SVGIG (reference sequence). The CDR3 totals 12 residues. The CDR3 protein is CAWGGDGNTMYF. CDR3 sequence (DNA): TGTGCCTGGGGCGGCGATGGAAACACCATGTATTTT.

The chain uses TRBV6-1 and TRBJ2-5; D not certain. The CDR3 has 11 amino acids. V lost 9 bases and J lost 5, with 10 bases in between. Germline V CDR1 and CDR2: MNHNS, SASEGT. CDR3: CASLGYETQYF. The CDR3 nucleotides are TGTGCCAGTCTGGGGTACGAGACCCAGTACTTC.

V usage is TRBV11-2 and J usage is TRBJ2-4, with unresolved D. V was pared by 5 bases and J by 0 bases, with 8 bases between. The germline V gene encodes CDR1 SGHAT and CDR2 FQNNGV. The CDR3 covers 14 residues. The CDR3 loop is CASSHWKAKNIQYF. In DNA form, the CDR3 reads TGTGCCAGCAGCCACTGGAAAGCCAAAAACATTCAGTACTTC.

The J gene is TRBJ2-3, the V gene TRBV19; 11 bases align to TRBD2. The germline V gene has CDR1 LNHDA and CDR2 SQIVND (reference sequence). The CDR3 sequence is 16 residues long. The junction had 5 bases not matched to a gene; V was cut back by 4 bases and J by 2 bases. The CDR3 region is CASSTRLAGTTDTQYF. The CDR3 nucleotides read TGTGCCAGTAGTACCAGACTAGCGGGGACCACAGATACGCAGTATTTT.

The chain uses TRBV29-1 and TRBJ2-3; 15 positions agree with TRBD2. Germline values: CDR1 SQVTM, CDR2 ANQGSEA. J was trimmed by 5 bases and V by 1 base; bases with no gene match: 1. The CDR3 spans 15 residues. The CDR3 sequence: CSVEGTSGRGDTQYF. CDR3 DNA: TGCAGCGTTGAAGGGACTAGCGGGAGGGGAGATACGCAGTATTTT.

The CDR3 is CASSLNTGGYGYTF. The CDR3 coding sequence is TGTGCCAGCAGTTTAAATACAGGGGGCTATGGCTACACCTTC. The chain recombines TRBV28 with TRBJ1-2; TRBD1 aligns across 8 bases. V trimming: 2 bases; J trimming: 4 bases; junction bases outside the gene matches: 3. The V gene's germline CDR1 is MDHEN and CDR2 SYDVKM. The CDR3 spans 14 residues.

V gene TRBV4-1 combines with J gene TRBJ2-1, with TRBD2 matching over 8 bases. Unmatched junction bases numbered 10, after V lost 1 base and J lost 5 bases. Germline-derived CDR1 and CDR2 are MGHRA and YSYEKL. The CDR3 has 17 amino acids. The CDR3 sequence is CASSQATTSGVHNEQFF. The DNA for the CDR3 is TGCGCCAGCAGCCAAGCTACTACTAGCGGAGTACACAATGAGCAGTTCTTC.

This clone was counted between two and nine times. The CDR3 DNA reads as TGTGCCAGCAGCCTTCCCGCGGACACCGGGGAGCTGTTTTTT. This translates into CASSLPADTGELFF. The rearrangement uses TRBV4-2 and TRBJ2-2; D is ambiguous. CDR1 is LGHNA, CDR2 YNFKEQ, per germline. Trimming left V 4 bases short and J 3 bases short, with 9 bases between. The CDR3 runs 14 residues.